A selection of T cell receptor beta chains follows, all from one sample in a study of shared clonotypes between healthy human individuals. Method: immunoSEQ multiplex PCR; TCRdb's copy keeps in-frame clones and lacks some. Of more than 1.2 million clones detected, approximately 98.5% appear once; the ten largest clones hold approximately 0.4%. The sequenced sample consisted of naive CD4+ T cells sorted from blood. Every receptor here comes from a man aged 25-45 years in good health. Each CDR3 is given with its conserved first and last residue. Each record gives: V gene, clone size, J gene, D gene, CDR3 protein, CDR3 DNA. A D gene is named only where the DNA matches it firmly. Clone size is shown for a subset of rows, as once, few, many or a class of expanded clone.

>TRBV5-1|NA|TRBJ1-1|TRBD1
CASSLQGAAEAFF
TGCGCCAGCAGCTTGCAGGGGGCTGCGGAAGCTTTCTTT
>TRBV11-3|once|TRBJ1-5|TRBD1
CASSLGPKGQCNQPQHF
TGTGCCAGCAGCTTAGGGCCCAAGGGACAGTGCAATCAGCCCCAGCATTTT
>TRBV5-4|NA|TRBJ2-2|NA
CASSRVGTGELFF
TGTGCCAGCAGCCGGGTCGGGACCGGGGAGCTGTTTTTT
>TRBV18|NA|TRBJ1-2|NA
CASSPLRAEGYTF
TGTGCCAGCTCACCACTGAGGGCTGAAGGCTACACCTTC
>TRBV30|NA|TRBJ2-7|NA
CAWRTASYEQYF
TGTGCCTGGAGGACGGCATCCTACGAGCAGTACTTC
>TRBV28|NA|TRBJ1-4|NA
CASRKIRAVNEKLFF
TGTGCCAGCAGGAAGATCCGGGCCGTTAATGAAAAACTGTTTTTT
>TRBV2|NA|TRBJ2-1|TRBD2
CASSRLAGGGNEQFF
TGTGCCAGCAGTAGACTAGCGGGAGGGGGTAATGAGCAGTTCTTC
>TRBV28|NA|TRBJ2-6|NA
CASSLGGGWRSGANVLTF
TGTGCCAGCAGTTTGGGGGGCGGCTGGCGCTCTGGGGCCAACGTCCTGACTTTC
>TRBV5-5|NA|TRBJ2-6|NA
CASTIPGQISSGANVLTF
TGTGCCAGCACCATACCTGGACAGATAAGTTCTGGGGCCAACGTCCTGACTTTC
>TRBV9|NA|TRBJ2-2|NA
CASSTRSTGELFF
TGTGCCAGCAGCACCCGAAGCACCGGGGAGCTGTTTTTT
>TRBV7-8|NA|TRBJ2-1|TRBD2
CASSLVGRGSGNEQFF
TGTGCCAGCAGCTTAGTCGGGCGCGGGAGTGGCAATGAGCAGTTCTTC
>TRBV9|NA|TRBJ2-3|TRBD2
CASSYGLAGVGNTQYF
TGTGCCAGCAGCTATGGACTAGCGGGAGTGGGAAATACGCAGTATTTT
>TRBV28|NA|TRBJ2-7|NA
CASTVRIIPYEQYF
TGTGCCAGCACCGTCCGGATAATCCCCTACGAGCAGTACTTC
>TRBV7-9|NA|TRBJ1-3|NA
CASSFSTQSGNTIYF
TGTGCCAGCAGCTTCTCGACCCAAAGTGGAAACACCATATATTTT
>TRBV27|NA|TRBJ1-2|NA
CASSFHGGQNGGRFIFGYTF
TGTGCCAGCAGTTTCCACGGAGGGCAGAACGGGGGGCGCTTTATTTTTGGCTACACCTTC
>TRBV15|once|TRBJ2-7|NA
CATSRSSRWEQYF
TGTGCCACCAGCAGATCTTCTAGGTGGGAGCAGTACTTC
>TRBV28|NA|TRBJ1-1|TRBD1
CASNSFRGLVSTEAFF
TGTGCCAGCAATAGTTTTAGGGGGCTGGTGAGCACTGAAGCTTTCTTT
>TRBV6-5|NA|TRBJ2-3|NA
CASSLQGPDTQYF
TGTGCCAGCAGTTTACAGGGTCCAGATACGCAGTATTTT
>TRBV5-1|NA|TRBJ2-2|NA
CAGSPLLSRDRGYLAGRTGELFF
TGCGCCGGCAGCCCACTTCTGTCCCGGGACAGGGGCTACCTAGCGGGACGAACCGGGGAGCTGTTTTTT
>TRBV5-1|NA|TRBJ1-4|NA
CASGEGTNEKLFF
TGCGCCTCAGGGGAGGGCACTAATGAAAAACTGTTTTTT
>TRBV14|NA|TRBJ2-5|NA
CASSRRGRPRFQETQYF
TGTGCCAGCAGCCGTCGGGGGCGGCCAAGGTTCCAAGAGACCCAGTACTTC
>TRBV9|NA|TRBJ1-1|NA
CASSVGRGTEAFF
TGTGCCAGCAGCGTAGGGAGGGGCACTGAAGCTTTCTTT
>TRBV5-1|NA|TRBJ2-1|TRBD2
CASSFSLAGTNEQFF
TGCGCCAGCAGCTTTTCGCTAGCGGGAACCAATGAGCAGTTCTTC
>TRBV29-1|NA|TRBJ1-5|TRBD1
CSVITGGNQPQHF
TGCAGCGTCATAACAGGGGGCAATCAGCCCCAGCATTTT
>TRBV9|NA|TRBJ2-2|NA
CASSGPDGTGELFF
TGTGCCAGCAGCGGCCCGGACGGAACCGGGGAGCTGTTTTTT
>TRBV28|NA|TRBJ1-5|TRBD1
CASSLSRDRVRQPQHF
TGTGCCAGCAGTTTGTCCCGGGACAGGGTTCGTCAGCCCCAGCATTTT
>TRBV9|NA|TRBJ2-1|NA
CASSVAPEPRGEQFF
TGTGCCAGCAGCGTAGCACCGGAGCCGAGGGGTGAGCAGTTCTTC
>TRBV25-1|NA|TRBJ1-5|NA
CASSPGNSNQPQHF
TGTGCCAGCAGCCCCGGAAATAGCAATCAGCCCCAGCATTTT
>TRBV7-9|NA|TRBJ2-1|NA
CASTPANEQFF
TGTGCCAGCACCCCCGCCAATGAGCAGTTCTTC
>TRBV4-3|NA|TRBJ2-5|NA
CASSQVGVQETQYF
TGCGCCAGCAGCCAAGTTGGTGTCCAAGAGACCCAGTACTTC
>TRBV2|NA|TRBJ1-5|NA
CASKGEPGKDSNQPQHF
TGTGCCAGCAAGGGGGAGCCAGGGAAGGATAGCAATCAGCCCCAGCATTTT
>TRBV7-9|NA|TRBJ2-5|NA
CASSYPGTPSGETQYF
TGTGCCAGCAGCTATCCAGGGACCCCGAGCGGAGAGACCCAGTACTTC
>TRBV5-1|NA|TRBJ2-5|NA
CASSLTETQYF
TGCGCCAGCAGCTTAACGGAGACCCAGTACTTC
>TRBV7-2|NA|TRBJ2-3|TRBD1
CASSSTGARSTDTQYF
TGTGCCAGCAGCTCGACAGGGGCCCGAAGCACAGATACGCAGTATTTT
>TRBV6-1|NA|TRBJ1-1|NA
CASSETPLIGQTEAFF
TGTGCCAGCAGTGAAACCCCTTTAATCGGACAGACTGAAGCTTTCTTT
>TRBV28|NA|TRBJ2-3|TRBD2
CASSQIAGDTQYF
TGTGCCAGCAGTCAAATAGCGGGAGATACGCAGTATTTT
>TRBV7-9|once|TRBJ2-5|NA
CASSSPRGSETQYF
TGTGCCAGCAGCTCTCCCCGAGGGAGTGAGACCCAGTACTTC
>TRBV15|NA|TRBJ2-1|TRBD2
CATSRDPRLAGNEQFF
TGTGCCACCAGCAGAGATCCGAGACTAGCGGGGAATGAGCAGTTCTTC
>TRBV5-1|NA|TRBJ1-1|TRBD1
CASSQGQGILNTEAFF
TGCGCCAGCAGCCAAGGACAGGGCATTTTGAACACTGAAGCTTTCTTT
>TRBV10-3|NA|TRBJ2-1|TRBD2
CAINSGRGDEQFF
TGTGCCATCAATAGCGGGAGAGGCGATGAGCAGTTCTTC
>TRBV18|NA|TRBJ2-7|TRBD1
CASSPLGQGSDEQYF
TGTGCCAGCTCACCACTTGGACAGGGGAGCGACGAGCAGTACTTC
>TRBV6-5|NA|TRBJ1-3|NA
CASSYLGTSGNTIYF
TGTGCCAGCAGTTACCTCGGGACATCTGGAAACACCATATATTTT
>TRBV7-8|NA|TRBJ2-7|NA
CASSPRDIRYEQYF
TGTGCCAGCAGCCCCCGGGACATACGTTACGAGCAGTACTTC
>TRBV7-2|NA|TRBJ2-7|NA
CASSFRSSYEQYF
TGTGCCAGCAGCTTCCGTAGCTCCTACGAGCAGTACTTC
>TRBV4-1|NA|TRBJ2-3|TRBD2
CASSQALTSGSTDTQYF
TGCGCCAGCAGCCAAGCCCTGACTAGCGGGAGCACAGATACGCAGTATTTT
>TRBV4-3|NA|TRBJ1-2|NA
CASSQDGRTGYTF
TGCGCCAGCAGCCAAGATGGCAGAACGGGCTACACCTTC
>TRBV5-1|few|TRBJ2-7|TRBD1
CASSLGQGFEQYF
TGCGCCAGCAGCTTGGGACAGGGGTTCGAGCAGTACTTC
>TRBV20-1|NA|TRBJ1-3|NA
CSAPRGNTIYF
TGCAGTGCTCCGAGAGGGAACACCATATATTTT
>TRBV10-3|NA|TRBJ1-1|NA
CAISGENTEAFF
TGTGCCATCAGTGGGGAGAACACTGAAGCTTTCTTT
>TRBV28|NA|TRBJ1-5|TRBD1
CASLLVGQGGRGNQPQHF
TGTGCCAGCTTATTGGTGGGACAGGGGGGTAGAGGCAATCAGCCCCAGCATTTT
>TRBV5-1|NA|TRBJ2-7|TRBD1
CASGRDRGTYEQYF
TGCGCCAGTGGACGGGACAGGGGTACCTACGAGCAGTACTTC
>TRBV5-4|NA|TRBJ2-7|TRBD2
CASSLVPSGAYEQYF
TGTGCCAGCAGCTTGGTTCCTAGCGGGGCCTACGAGCAGTACTTC
>TRBV30|NA|TRBJ2-3|NA
CACLGARADTQYF
TGTGCCTGCCTGGGCGCGAGGGCAGATACGCAGTATTTT